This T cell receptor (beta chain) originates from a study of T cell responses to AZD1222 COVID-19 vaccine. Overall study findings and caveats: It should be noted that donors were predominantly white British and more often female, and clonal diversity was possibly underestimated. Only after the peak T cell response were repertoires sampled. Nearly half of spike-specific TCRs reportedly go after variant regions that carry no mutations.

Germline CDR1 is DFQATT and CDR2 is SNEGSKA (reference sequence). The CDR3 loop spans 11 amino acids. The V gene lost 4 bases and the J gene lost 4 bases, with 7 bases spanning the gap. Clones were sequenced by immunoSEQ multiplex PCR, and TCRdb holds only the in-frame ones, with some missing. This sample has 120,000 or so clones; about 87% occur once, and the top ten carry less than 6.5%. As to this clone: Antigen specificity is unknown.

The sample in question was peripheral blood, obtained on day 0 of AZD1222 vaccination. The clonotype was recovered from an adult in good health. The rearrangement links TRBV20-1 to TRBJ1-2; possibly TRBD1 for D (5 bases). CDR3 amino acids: CSATDSYGYTF. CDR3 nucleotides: TGCAGTGCTACTGACAGCTATGGCTACACCTTC.